The clone carrying this TCR beta chain was seen only once. CD8+ and CD4+ T cells from blood underwent TCR beta sequencing. TEMRA cells were enriched by FACS, while CD8+ and CD4+ T cells were obtained through a negative isolation that was performed magnetically. This sample is drawn from a study of CD8 T cells in Susac syndrome. Study-wide context: Patients with Susac syndrome were therapy-naive, on corticosteroids, or on intravenous immunoglobulin alone at the time that blood was drawn.

V was cut by 1 base and J by 4 bases, with 11 bases left in between. The CDR3 covers 14 residues. Germline V gene data show CDR1 as SGHTA and CDR2 as FQGNSA. Random hexamers primed reverse transcription of about 0.45 to 1 ug RNA. An immunoSEQ multiplex PCR amplified TCR beta CDR3 over 54 Vbeta and 13 Jbeta. TCRdb processed the immunoSEQ multiplex PCR reads anew with MiXCR; each CDR3 protein has one entry. The sample carries 150,000 or so distinct CDR3 sequences, approximately 95% recorded once. Sequenced material: CD4+ T cells from PBMCs. The receptor comes from a human donor with Susac syndrome. The chain combines TRBV7-2 with TRBJ2-7, with D unresolved. CDR3 DNA sequence: TGTGCCAGCAGCTTAGGCAGACACGAATACGAGCAGTACTTC. Amino acids: CASSLGRHEYEQYF.